Given below is one T cell receptor (beta chain) in context. The data stem from a study of PD-1 blockade in classical Hodgkin lymphoma. Sequenced by immunoSEQ multiplex PCR; TCRdb stores in-frame clones only, minus some. The data contain under 25,000 clones, over 70% of them singletons. Relapse was seen in all patients after autologous stem cell transplantation, and brentuximab vedotin exposure was variable. CDR1 and CDR2 from the germline V gene are LNHDA and SQIVND (reference sequence). Trimming removed 5 bases at V and 8 bases at J, with 16 bases between. The CDR3 has 14 residues. This receptor was identified in a human donor with classical Hodgkin lymphoma. Sequenced material: peripheral blood mononuclear cells (PBMCs), taken before the second cycle of nivolumab. This sequence joins TRBV19 and TRBJ2-1; D gene uncertain. The CDR3 DNA is TGTGCCAGTAGTGTCGACCACCTTAGGGATGAGCAGTTCTTC. This encodes CASSVDHLRDEQFF.